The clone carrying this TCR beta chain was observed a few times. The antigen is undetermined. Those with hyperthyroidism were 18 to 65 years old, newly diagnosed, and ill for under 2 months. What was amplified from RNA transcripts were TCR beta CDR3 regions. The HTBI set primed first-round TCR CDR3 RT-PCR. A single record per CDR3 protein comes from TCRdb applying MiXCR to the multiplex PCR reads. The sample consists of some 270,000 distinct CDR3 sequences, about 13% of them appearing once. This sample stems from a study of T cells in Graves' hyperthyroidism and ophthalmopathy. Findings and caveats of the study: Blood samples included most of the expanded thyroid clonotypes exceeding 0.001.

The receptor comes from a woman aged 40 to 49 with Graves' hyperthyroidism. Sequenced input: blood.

CDR3 residues: CSLTDTQYF. As DNA, the CDR3 is TGCAGCTTGACAGATACGCAGTATTTT. The rearrangement uses TRBV29-1 and TRBJ2-3; D remains unclear. Trimming removed 8 bases at V and 3 bases at J, with 3 bases between. The CDR3 covers 9 residues. Germline V gives CDR1 SQVTM, CDR2 ANQGSEA.